What follows are 32 T cell receptor beta chains derived from one specimen sequenced in a study of regulatory T cells in long-lasting Graves disease. Time point: newly diagnosed GD, antithyroid drugs for less than 3 months. Making the TCR library involved RNA that had been extracted from PBMCs. TCR beta libraries were built with iRepertoire HTBI primers and Arm-PCR of CDR3 regions. One entry per CDR3 protein results from TCRdb running MiXCR on the multiplex PCR reads. The sample contains 380,000 or so distinct CDR3 sequences, about 16% of which appear only once. The same data also went into a second study, on T cells in Graves' hyperthyroidism and ophthalmopathy.

Specimen: peripheral blood mononuclear cells (PBMCs), collected at new diagnosis, from a patient treated with antithyroid drugs. The receptors originated from a woman under 30 with Graves disease.

This clonotype was seen many times. The chain employs TRBV12-3 or TRBV12-4 and TRBJ1-2; no reliable D call. The V gene lost 4 bases and the J gene lost 8 bases, with 14 bases spanning the gap. This CDR3 is 13 amino acids long. CDR3 coding DNA: TGTGCCAGCAGTTCCAGATCGTCTGGCGGCTACACCTTC. It specifies CASSSRSSGGYTF.

The V call is TRBV28, the J call TRBJ2-5; 8 nucleotides agree with TRBD2. Germline assignment: CDR1 MDHEN and CDR2 SYDVKM. This CDR3 is 14 amino acids long. The V gene end was trimmed by 7 bases and the J gene end by 1 base; junction bases not matched to a gene: 5. CDR3 sequence reads: CASILAGFQETQYF. The CDR3 nucleotides are TGTGCCAGCATCTTAGCGGGGTTCCAAGAGACCCAGTACTTC. Filled out from reference TRBV28 and TRBJ2-5, the complete variable domain reads DVKVTQSSRYLVKRTGEKVFLECVQDMDHENMFWYRQDPGLGLRLIYFSYDVKMKEKGDIPEGYSVSREKKERFSLILESASTNQTSMYLCASILAGFQETQYFGPGTRLLVL.

The chain recombines TRBV19 with TRBJ1-6, with 8 bases lining up with TRBD1. Trimming at V came to 7 bases and at J to 5 bases, leaving 4 bases not matched to a gene. Germline V lookup: CDR1 LNHDA, CDR2 SQIVND (reference sequence). The CDR3 totals 14 residues. The CDR3 DNA follows: TGTGCCAGTACCCAGGGACAGGATAATTCACCCCTCCACTTT. Its translation: CASTQGQDNSPLHF.

This clonotype was detected ten times or more. The chain links TRBV6-9 to TRBJ1-1; 12 nucleotides align to TRBD1. Germline loops: CDR1 MNHGY, CDR2 SVAAGI. The CDR3 is made up of 17 amino acids. The junction had 10 bases not matched to a gene; V was cut back by 5 bases and J by 3 bases. The CDR3 protein is CASSDRDRGPLDTEAFF. DNA for the CDR3: TGTGCCAGCAGTGACCGGGACAGGGGGCCGTTGGACACTGAAGCTTTCTTT.

The table lists this clonotype with many counts. The chain links TRBV7-2 to TRBJ2-7; D may match TRBD1 or TRBD2 (5 bases each). Germline CDR1 and CDR2: SGHTA and FQGNSA. The CDR3 is 16 residues long. V gave up 1 base and J gave up 0 bases, with 13 bases separating them. The CDR3, as DNA: TGTGCCAGCAGCTTAGGTCGGGGCAGGAGCTCCTACGAGCAGTACTTC. Its protein is CASSLGRGRSSYEQYF.

This clonotype was counted a few times. The CDR3 is CASSPSLGLDGELFF. CDR3 bases: TGTGCCAGCAGCCCTTCTTTGGGCTTAGACGGGGAGCTGTTTTTT. The gene calls are TRBV7-3 and TRBJ2-2, with D unresolved. The germline V and J ends were trimmed by 5 bases and 7 bases, with 17 bases remaining between them. The germline CDR1 and CDR2 sequences are SGHTA and FQGTGA. This CDR3 region has 15 residues.

This clonotype was seen many times. V and J are TRBV6-1 and TRBJ2-3, with 10 bases matching TRBD1. The CDR3 is 15 amino acids. The V and J ends lost 6 bases and 3 bases, in that order; junction bases with no gene match: 6. Germline-derived CDR1 and CDR2 are MNHNS and SASEGT. Here the CDR3 reads CASRTKGQGTDTQYF. The CDR3, as DNA: TGTGCCAGCAGAACCAAGGGACAGGGGACAGATACGCAGTATTTT.

This clonotype was detected many times. This chain's CDR3 is CASSSGQGAYNEQFF. CDR3 DNA: TGTGCCAGCAGCTCAGGACAGGGGGCCTACAATGAGCAGTTCTTC. V and J are TRBV11-2 and TRBJ2-1; TRBD1 matches at 10 bases. Germline assignment: CDR1 SGHAT and CDR2 FQNNGV. The CDR3 spans 15 residues. Trimming took 4 bases from V and 2 from J; bases not matched to a gene: 2.

Of note for this clonotype: A junction end diverges from the germline sequence, so it may reflect a read error. This chain joins TRBV11-2 and TRBJ1-3, with D tentatively TRBD1 (6 bases). The CDR3 spans 14 residues. Germline assignment: CDR1 SGHAT and CDR2 FQNNGV. The CDR3 nucleotides are TGTGCCAGCAGCCATCCAGGGGCTGGAAACACCACATATTTT. Amino acid sequence: CASSHPGAGNTTYF.

For this clonotype: The germline gene is not matched at one end of the junction; a read error may be the cause. The chain uses TRBV30 and TRBJ2-7; TRBD2 agrees at 11 bases. This CDR3 contains 16 residues. Looked up from germline, CDR1 is GTSNPN and CDR2 is SVGIG (reference sequence). This CDR3 reads CAWERGLAGGIYEQHF. CDR3 nucleotides: TGTGCCTGGGAACGGGGGCTAGCGGGAGGAATCTACGAGCAGCACTTC.

The chain carries TRBV29-1 and TRBJ2-7; D is uncertain. The ends were cut back, 7 bases at V and 4 bases at J, with 17 bases in the middle. The CDR3 is 13 amino acids. CDR1 and CDR2 from the germline V gene are SQVTM and ANQGSEA. The CDR3 region is CSARAASTYEQYF. As DNA, the CDR3 is TGCAGCGCCCGGGCGGCTTCCACTTACGAGCAGTACTTC.

This clonotype appeared many times. The gene calls are TRBV20-1 and TRBJ2-3; 8 positions agree with TRBD1. The CDR3 has 15 amino acids. CDR1 and CDR2 (germline): DFQATT, SNEGSKA (reference sequence). Trimming at V came to 1 base and at J to 1 base, leaving 4 bases not matched to a gene. CDR3 in amino acids: CSARAGGSGTDTQYF. In DNA form, the CDR3 reads TGCAGTGCTAGAGCAGGGGGCTCGGGCACAGATACGCAGTATTTT.

The J gene is TRBJ2-7, the V gene TRBV5-1; 7 bases agree with TRBD2. The ends lost 0 bases at V and 2 bases at J; junction bases unmatched: 2. CDR1 and CDR2 from the germline V gene are SGHRS and YFSETQ. This CDR3 has 14 amino acids. The CDR3 region has the DNA TGCGCCAGCAGCTTGGGCGGGAGTGCCTACGAGCAGTACTTC. Amino acid sequence: CASSLGGSAYEQYF.

The genes are TRBV3-1 and TRBJ2-1, with 12 bases fitting TRBD2. V lost 4 bases, J lost 4 bases, and 5 bases stayed unmatched. The CDR3 is made up of 16 amino acids. Germline V gene lookup returns CDR1 LGHDT and CDR2 YNNKEL (reference sequence). Written as DNA, the CDR3 is TGTGCCAGCAGCCGCCAACTAGCGGGGGGATACAATGAGCAGTTCTTC. Its protein product is CASSRQLAGGYNEQFF.

This clonotype was detected ten times or more. The V gene is TRBV4-1, the J gene TRBJ1-1, with D uncertain. V was shortened by 0 bases and J by 7 bases, with 6 bases between the two germline ends. The CDR3 totals 12 residues. CDR1 is MGHRA and CDR2 is YSYEKL in the germline V gene. Here the CDR3 reads CASSQEHLEAFF. The CDR3 nucleotides read TGCGCCAGCAGCCAAGAGCATCTTGAAGCTTTCTTT.

The table lists this clonotype with many counts. The rearrangement links TRBV27 to TRBJ2-1; a weak D match, TRBD2 (6 bases). CDR1 and CDR2 from the germline V gene are MNHEY and SMNVEV (reference sequence). CDR3 length: 15 residues. Deletions cut 2 bases from V and 0 bases from J, with 8 bases between. The CDR3 region is CASSLRRGSYNEQFF. Written as DNA, the CDR3 is TGTGCCAGCAGTTTAAGGCGGGGCTCCTACAATGAGCAGTTCTTC.

This clonotype was counted ten times or more. CDR3 protein: CASSTPQWGNSYNEQFF. The DNA of the CDR3 is TGTGCCAGCAGTACTCCCCAATGGGGTAACTCCTACAATGAGCAGTTCTTC. The gene calls are TRBV28 and TRBJ2-1; no firm D call. Germline assignment: CDR1 MDHEN and CDR2 SYDVKM. Trimming shortened V by 5 bases and J by 0 bases, and 17 bases separated the two germline ends. The CDR3 contains 17 residues.

Ten or more counts support this clonotype. V gene TRBV7-6 combines with J gene TRBJ2-1; D not resolved. Trimming stripped 1 base from V and 1 base from J, with 8 bases between. The CDR3 loop spans 15 amino acids. Germline V gene lookup returns CDR1 SGHVS and CDR2 FNYEAQ. The CDR3 region is CASSLDAWSYNEQFF. For the CDR3, the DNA is TGTGCCAGCAGCTTAGATGCCTGGTCCTACAATGAGCAGTTCTTC.

A few counts support this clonotype. The gene calls are TRBV5-8 and TRBJ2-5; weak D call: TRBD2 (6 bases). CDR1 is SGHTS and CDR2 is YDEGEE in the germline V gene. The V end was cut by 0 bases, the J end by 4 bases, with 10 bases between. The CDR3 is made up of 14 amino acids. The chain's CDR3 is CASSLAPGGETQYF. In DNA form, the CDR3 reads TGTGCCAGCAGCTTGGCGCCCGGGGGAGAGACCCAGTACTTC.

This clonotype was recorded many times. Here the CDR3 reads CASSDPGRINSPLHF. CDR3 sequence (DNA): TGTGCCAGCAGCGACCCGGGACGGATTAATTCACCCCTCCACTTT. The J gene is TRBJ1-6, the V gene TRBV6-2 or TRBV6-3; weak D call: TRBD1 (5 bases). V gave up 6 bases and J gave up 6 bases, with 15 bases separating them. Germline CDR1 and CDR2: MNHEY and SVGEGT. This CDR3 is 15 amino acids long.

With regard to this clonotype: Being one base from a much bigger clone, this may be a read error. The chain recombines TRBV30 with TRBJ1-1; possibly TRBD1 for D (6 bases). This CDR3 comprises 11 residues. The V gene's germline CDR1 is GTSNPN and CDR2 SVGIG (reference sequence). Trimming took 3 bases from V and 8 from J, leaving 10 bases between them. The CDR3 loop reads CAWREGGEAFF. CDR3 sequence (DNA): TGTGCCTGGAGGGAAGGGGGGGAAGCTTTCTTT.

This clonotype was counted many times. V gene TRBV5-1 combines with J gene TRBJ2-3, with 15 bases that match TRBD2. J was trimmed by 11 bases and V by 4 bases; bases with no gene match: 5. The V gene's germline CDR1 is SGHRS and CDR2 YFSETQ. The CDR3 has 14 residues. The CDR3 sequence: CASSAGLAGGEQYF. Written as DNA, the CDR3 is TGCGCCAGCAGCGCAGGACTAGCGGGAGGGGAGCAGTATTTT.

For this clonotype: A far larger clone is a single base away, which makes a read error likely. The V call is TRBV6-2 or TRBV6-3, the J call TRBJ2-7; D is perhaps TRBD1 or TRBD2 (5 bases each). CDR1 and CDR2 from the germline V gene are MNHEY and SVGEGT. This CDR3 is built from 14 residues. Here the CDR3 DNA reads TGTGCCAGCAGTTACCAGGGACGGACCTACGAGCGGTACTTC. This codes for CASSYQGRTYERYF.

This clonotype was recorded many times. This chain links TRBV18 with TRBJ2-3, with D hard to call. The CDR3 spans 13 residues. V was trimmed by 1 base and J by 2 bases, leaving 4 bases between them. CDR1 is KGHSH and CDR2 is LQKENI in the germline V gene. The CDR3 sequence: CASSPQVTDTQYF. The CDR3 nucleotides read TGTGCCAGCTCACCACAGGTCACAGATACGCAGTATTTT.

This clonotype occurred a few times. The germline gene is not matched at one end of the junction; a read error may be the cause. The rearrangement links TRBV28 to TRBJ2-1, with a tentative D call TRBD2 (5 bases). The CDR3 has 15 amino acids. Germline CDR1 MDHEN, CDR2 SYDVKM. The CDR3 protein is CASSFRLLTYNEQSF. CDR3 sequence (DNA): TGTGCCAGCAGTTTTCGACTACTCACCTACAATGAGCAGTCCTTC.

Ten or more counts support this clonotype. This chain joins TRBV5-1 and TRBJ1-1; a weak D match, TRBD1 (5 bases). This CDR3 is 18 amino acids long. Germline values: CDR1 SGHRS, CDR2 YFSETQ. With 5 bases removed from V and 0 bases from J, the gap between germline ends came to 23 bases. DNA for the CDR3: TGCGCCAGCAGGTATGGACTGGCAGGGCTCGAGGTGAACACTGAAGCTTTCTTT. This encodes CASRYGLAGLEVNTEAFF. The full variable domain, rest sourced from reference TRBV5-1 and TRBJ1-1, is KAGVTQTPRYLIKTRGQQVTLSCSPISGHRSVSWYQQTPGQGLQFLFEYFSETQRNKGNFPGRFSGRQFSNSRSEMNVSTLELGDSALYLCASRYGLAGLEVNTEAFFGQGTRLTVV.

The chain is built from TRBV24-1 and TRBJ2-5, with 9 bases fitting TRBD1. CDR1 is KGHDR and CDR2 is SFDVKD in the germline V gene. This CDR3 region has 16 residues. After removal of 3 bases from V and 5 bases from J, the junction contained 9 bases not matched to a gene. This CDR3 is CATSDPSGTGFETQYF. CDR3 DNA: TGTGCCACCAGTGATCCGTCCGGGACAGGGTTCGAGACCCAGTACTTC.

For this clonotype: This may come from a read error, since a much larger clone is one base off. The chain uses TRBV12-3 or TRBV12-4 and TRBJ2-7, with D maybe TRBD1 (5 bases). This CDR3 comprises 14 residues. Trimming pared 6 bases from V and 0 bases from J, leaving 12 bases between. The CDR3 here is CASRPRQSSYEQYF. CDR3 nucleotides: TGTGCCAGCAGGCCCCGACAGTCCTCCTACGAGCAGTACTTC.

This clonotype was seen repeatedly, ten times or more. The chain recombines TRBV5-1 with TRBJ1-1; 8 bases are shared with TRBD1. Germline V gene data show CDR1 as SGHRS and CDR2 as YFSETQ. This CDR3 has 14 amino acids. Trimming cost V 0 bases and J 7 bases; bases outside gene matches: 5. CDR3: CASSLVPGGIEAFF. The CDR3 bases are TGCGCCAGCAGCTTGGTCCCAGGGGGCATTGAAGCTTTCTTT.

This clonotype was seen a few times. The chain uses TRBV7-9 and TRBJ2-5; 11 nucleotides agree with TRBD2. V was clipped by 3 bases and J by 1 base; unmatched bases: 1. The CDR3 is made up of 15 amino acids. Germline CDR1 reads SEHNR; CDR2 reads FQNEAQ (reference sequence). The CDR3 bases are TGTGCCAGCAGCTTTAGCGGGGGGGCCCAAGAGACCCAGTACTTC. It codes for CASSFSGGAQETQYF.

Many counts were recorded for this clonotype. The chain links TRBV6-5 to TRBJ2-5, with 7 nucleotides matching TRBD1. J lost 0 bases, V lost 2 bases, and 9 bases had no gene match. The CDR3 loop spans 17 amino acids. Germline assignment: CDR1 MNHEY and CDR2 SVGAGI. As DNA, the CDR3 is TGTGCCAGCAGTTACGGGCCCGGGACAGCGTACCAAGAGACCCAGTACTTC. Its protein is CASSYGPGTAYQETQYF.

The chain carries TRBV6-5 and TRBJ1-6; no clear D. In germline, CDR1 is MNHEY, CDR2 SVGAGI. The V gene lost 0 bases and the J gene lost 7 bases, with 10 bases spanning the gap. The CDR3 is made up of 15 amino acids. The CDR3: CASSYSILGNSPLHF. CDR3 bases: TGTGCCAGCAGTTACTCCATCCTAGGAAATTCACCCCTCCACTTT.